This entry describes one T cell receptor beta chain. Antigen specificity is unknown. The germline V gene encodes CDR1 LNHDA and CDR2 SQIVND (reference sequence). V was pared by 7 bases and J by 7 bases, with 17 bases between. The CDR3 is 14 amino acids. These data originate in a study of T cells in localized non-small cell lung cancer. Study findings and constraints: The study detected a median about 57 of the top 100 tumor clones in adjacent lung. Higher blood T cell density went with longer overall survival.

The repertoire was sequenced with immunoSEQ multiplex PCR; TCRdb's copy has only in-frame clones and lacks some. In the table there are more than 3,500 clones, about 25% of which are singletons. The chain combines TRBV19 with TRBJ1-5, with D unresolved. This specimen was lung tumor tissue, taken before any cancer treatment. This receptor was taken from a male donor aged 60 or over with stage I lung adenocarcinoma. DNA of the CDR3: TGTGCCAGTAAAGGCCTGTCTACGGGACAGCCCCAGCATTTT. This codes for CASKGLSTGQPQHF.